The present T cell receptor (beta chain) was sequenced within a study of blood T cell repertoires in COVID-19 (dated by TCRdb to the early 2020s). About the investigation overall: Collaborator samples came from the United States, Italy and Spain and covered acute and convalescent phases of COVID-19. The prospective study material was composed of cDNA or gDNA derived from T cells, B-cell-depleted T cells, or PBMCs. Subjects who had been exposed to COVID-19, were actively infected with it, or had recovered from it provided the deeply sampled blood TCRbeta repertoires that made up the dataset. The repertoires were made available in a free public database intended to serve as a resource for research on the immune response to SARS-CoV-2. The samples were drawn from the first 160 participants of the ongoing ImmuneRACE study and from 1,254 subjects provided by 6 global collaborators. A de-identified subject ID, COVID-19 status, age in years and sex were almost always included in the sample metadata. Where available, HLA class I and class II types were obtained from metadata supplied by the sample provider rather than from assay-based typing.

For CDR1 and CDR2, the germline V gene lists MNHEY and SVGAGI. There are 12 amino acids in the CDR3, from cysteine to phenylalanine inclusive. The kept DNA is CDR3 alone, 36 bases in frame from the first base. V sheds 7 bases and J sheds 6 bases, leaving 10 bases between their ends. Whole blood was collected in K2EDTA tubes by collaborating institutions according to the institutions' own protocols. For TCRbeta analysis, collaborators shipped samples as frozen whole blood, isolated PBMCs, or DNA extracted from either of those sample types. The full study reports these points: How much clinical and demographic metadata was included differed by source and by participant, and the metadata was provided uncurated.

As to this clone: The antigen it binds to is not known. No much larger clone is present one base from it, and per-base qualities are unavailable.

The immunoSEQ Assay, a bias-controlled multiplex PCR, was used to amplify TCRbeta CDR3 regions from genomic DNA. Per the original workflow: The number of nucleated cells in each sample was estimated from the amplification of reference gene primers within the assay. Sequence reads were collapsed and filtered to measure the absolute abundance of every unique TCRbeta CDR3 rearrangement. For each sample, productive Simpson clonality was calculated as the square root of Simpson's diversity index over productive rearrangements. Not all clones reach the TCRdb copy of this immuneACCESS table, which keeps in-frame sequences only. Checked studies attribute under half of the gap to unresolved V genes and leave the rest unexplained. V, J and clone size were drawn from that table, and D and trimming were deduced from the DNA. In all, the sample holds hundreds of thousands of clones, and 80% to 90% of those were seen once. The ten largest clones add up to 2% to 3% of the sample.

What was sequenced was peripheral blood. The TCR originated in a woman aged 40 to 50 with active or convalescent COVID-19. The rearranged segments are TRBV6-5 and TRBJ1-5; the D gene is perhaps TRBD1, from 5 matching bases. The nucleotide sequence is given as TGTGCCAGCACCTCGACAGTTCAGCCCCAGCATTTT. It encodes CASTSTVQPQHF.